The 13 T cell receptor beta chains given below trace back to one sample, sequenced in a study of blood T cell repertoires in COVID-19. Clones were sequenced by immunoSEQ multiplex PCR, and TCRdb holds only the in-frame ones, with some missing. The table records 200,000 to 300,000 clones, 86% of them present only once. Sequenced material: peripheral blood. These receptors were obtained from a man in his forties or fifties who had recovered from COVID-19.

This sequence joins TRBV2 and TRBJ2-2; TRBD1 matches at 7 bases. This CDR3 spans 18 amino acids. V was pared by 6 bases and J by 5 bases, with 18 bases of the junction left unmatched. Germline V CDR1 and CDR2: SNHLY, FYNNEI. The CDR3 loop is CASSAVALDRVTTGELFF. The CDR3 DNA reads TGTGCCAGCAGCGCTGTGGCCCTCGACAGGGTTACGACCGGGGAGCTGTTTTTT.

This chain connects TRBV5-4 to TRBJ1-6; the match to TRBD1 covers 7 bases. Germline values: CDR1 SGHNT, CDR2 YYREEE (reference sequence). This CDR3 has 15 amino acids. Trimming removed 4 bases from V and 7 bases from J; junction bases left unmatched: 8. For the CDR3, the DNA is TGTGCCAGCAGCCAAACAGGGGTGGAAAATTCACCCCTCCACTTT. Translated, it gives CASSQTGVENSPLHF.

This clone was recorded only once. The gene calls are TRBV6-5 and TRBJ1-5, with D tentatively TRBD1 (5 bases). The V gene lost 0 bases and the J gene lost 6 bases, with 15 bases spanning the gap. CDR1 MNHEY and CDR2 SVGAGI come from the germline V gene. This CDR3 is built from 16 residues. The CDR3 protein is CASSYSMGDSLQPQHF. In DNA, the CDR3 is TGTGCCAGCAGTTACTCGATGGGGGACTCGCTTCAGCCCCAGCATTTT.

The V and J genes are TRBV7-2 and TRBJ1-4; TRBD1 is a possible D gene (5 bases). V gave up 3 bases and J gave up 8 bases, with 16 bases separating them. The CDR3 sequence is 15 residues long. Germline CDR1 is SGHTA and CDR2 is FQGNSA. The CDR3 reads CASSLEWQGWEKLFF. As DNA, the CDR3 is TGTGCCAGCAGCTTGGAGTGGCAGGGCTGGGAAAAACTGTTTTTT.

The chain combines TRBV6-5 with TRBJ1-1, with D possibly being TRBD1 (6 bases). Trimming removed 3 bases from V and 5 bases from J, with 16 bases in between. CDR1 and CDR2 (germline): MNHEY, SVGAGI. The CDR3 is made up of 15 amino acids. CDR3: CASSYVLGARTEAFF. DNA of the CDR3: TGTGCCAGCAGTTATGTTCTGGGGGCGAGGACTGAAGCTTTCTTT.

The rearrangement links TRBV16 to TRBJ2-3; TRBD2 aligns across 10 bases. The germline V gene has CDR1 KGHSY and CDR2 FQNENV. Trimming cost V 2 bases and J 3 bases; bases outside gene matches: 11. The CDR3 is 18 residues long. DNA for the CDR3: TGTGCCAGCAGCCAACTTCCTGCCGGGACTAGCGAAACAGATACGCAGTATTTT. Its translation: CASSQLPAGTSETDTQYF.

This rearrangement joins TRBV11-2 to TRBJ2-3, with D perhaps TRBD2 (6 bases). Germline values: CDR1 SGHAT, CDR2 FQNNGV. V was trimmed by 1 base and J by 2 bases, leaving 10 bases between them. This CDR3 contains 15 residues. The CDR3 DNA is TGTGCCAGCAGCTTAGGGGGGGAACCCACAGATACGCAGTATTTT. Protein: CASSLGGEPTDTQYF.

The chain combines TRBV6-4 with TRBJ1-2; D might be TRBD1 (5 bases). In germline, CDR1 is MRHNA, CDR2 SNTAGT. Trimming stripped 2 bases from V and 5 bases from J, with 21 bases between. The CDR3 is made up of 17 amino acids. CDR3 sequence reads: CASSDPLDWGGSYGYTF. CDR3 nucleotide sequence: TGTGCCAGCAGTGACCCCTTAGATTGGGGGGGATCTTATGGCTACACCTTC.

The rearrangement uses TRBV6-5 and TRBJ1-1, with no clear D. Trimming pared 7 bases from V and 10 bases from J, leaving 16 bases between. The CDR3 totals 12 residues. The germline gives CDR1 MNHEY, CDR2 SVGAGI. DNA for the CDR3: TGTGCCAGCAATTTACCCCAAGCCTCAGCTTTCTTT. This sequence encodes CASNLPQASAFF.

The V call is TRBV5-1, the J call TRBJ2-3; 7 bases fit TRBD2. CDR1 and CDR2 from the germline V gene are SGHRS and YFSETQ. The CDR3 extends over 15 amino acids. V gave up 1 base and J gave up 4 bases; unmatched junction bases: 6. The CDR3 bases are TGCGCCAGCAGCTTGACGACGGGGGGAGCAGATACGCAGTATTTT. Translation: CASSLTTGGADTQYF.

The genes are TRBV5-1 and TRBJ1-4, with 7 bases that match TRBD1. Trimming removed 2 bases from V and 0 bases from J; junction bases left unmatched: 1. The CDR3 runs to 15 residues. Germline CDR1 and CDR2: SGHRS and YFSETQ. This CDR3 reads CASSFQGATNEKLFF. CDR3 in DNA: TGCGCCAGCAGCTTCCAGGGGGCAACTAATGAAAAACTGTTTTTT.

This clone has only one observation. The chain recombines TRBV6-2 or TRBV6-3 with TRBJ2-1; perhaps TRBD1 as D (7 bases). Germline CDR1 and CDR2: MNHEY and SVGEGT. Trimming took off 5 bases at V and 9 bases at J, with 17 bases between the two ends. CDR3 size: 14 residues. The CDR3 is CASSLTTGRREQFF. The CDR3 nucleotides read TGTGCCAGCAGTCTCACGACAGGGAGGCGTGAGCAGTTCTTC.

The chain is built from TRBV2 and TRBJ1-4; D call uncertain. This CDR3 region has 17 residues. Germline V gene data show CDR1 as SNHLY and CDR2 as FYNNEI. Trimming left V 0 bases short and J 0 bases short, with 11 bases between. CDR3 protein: CASSEAPTVATNEKLFF. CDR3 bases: TGTGCCAGCAGTGAAGCCCCGACTGTGGCAACTAATGAAAAACTGTTTTTT.